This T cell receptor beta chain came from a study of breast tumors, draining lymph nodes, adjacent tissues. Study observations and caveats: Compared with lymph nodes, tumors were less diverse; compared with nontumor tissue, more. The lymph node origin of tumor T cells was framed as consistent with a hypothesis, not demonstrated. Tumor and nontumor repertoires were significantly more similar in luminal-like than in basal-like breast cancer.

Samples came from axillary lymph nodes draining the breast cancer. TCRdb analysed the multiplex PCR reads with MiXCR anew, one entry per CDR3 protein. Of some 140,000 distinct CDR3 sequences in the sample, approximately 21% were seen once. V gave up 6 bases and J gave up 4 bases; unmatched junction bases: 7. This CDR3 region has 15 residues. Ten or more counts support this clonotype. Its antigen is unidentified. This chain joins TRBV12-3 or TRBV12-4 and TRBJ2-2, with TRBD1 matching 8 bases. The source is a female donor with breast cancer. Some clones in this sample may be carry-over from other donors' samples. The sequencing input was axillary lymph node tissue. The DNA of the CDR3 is TGTGCCAGCAGCCCCCGGGACAGGACCACCGGGGAGCTGTTTTTT. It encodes CASSPRDRTTGELFF.